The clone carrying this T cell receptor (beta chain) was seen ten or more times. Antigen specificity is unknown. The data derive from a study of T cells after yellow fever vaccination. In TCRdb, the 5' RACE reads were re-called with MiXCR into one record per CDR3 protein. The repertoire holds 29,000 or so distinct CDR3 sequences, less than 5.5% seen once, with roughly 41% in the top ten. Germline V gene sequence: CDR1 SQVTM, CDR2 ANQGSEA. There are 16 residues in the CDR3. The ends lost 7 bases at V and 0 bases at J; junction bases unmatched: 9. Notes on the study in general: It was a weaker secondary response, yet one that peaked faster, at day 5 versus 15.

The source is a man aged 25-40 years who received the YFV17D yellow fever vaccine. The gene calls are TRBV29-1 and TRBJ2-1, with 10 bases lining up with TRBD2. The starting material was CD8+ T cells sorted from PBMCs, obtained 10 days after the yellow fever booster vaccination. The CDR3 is CSGSGTSVSSYNEQFF. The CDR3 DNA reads TGCAGCGGATCCGGGACTAGCGTCAGCTCCTACAATGAGCAGTTCTTC.